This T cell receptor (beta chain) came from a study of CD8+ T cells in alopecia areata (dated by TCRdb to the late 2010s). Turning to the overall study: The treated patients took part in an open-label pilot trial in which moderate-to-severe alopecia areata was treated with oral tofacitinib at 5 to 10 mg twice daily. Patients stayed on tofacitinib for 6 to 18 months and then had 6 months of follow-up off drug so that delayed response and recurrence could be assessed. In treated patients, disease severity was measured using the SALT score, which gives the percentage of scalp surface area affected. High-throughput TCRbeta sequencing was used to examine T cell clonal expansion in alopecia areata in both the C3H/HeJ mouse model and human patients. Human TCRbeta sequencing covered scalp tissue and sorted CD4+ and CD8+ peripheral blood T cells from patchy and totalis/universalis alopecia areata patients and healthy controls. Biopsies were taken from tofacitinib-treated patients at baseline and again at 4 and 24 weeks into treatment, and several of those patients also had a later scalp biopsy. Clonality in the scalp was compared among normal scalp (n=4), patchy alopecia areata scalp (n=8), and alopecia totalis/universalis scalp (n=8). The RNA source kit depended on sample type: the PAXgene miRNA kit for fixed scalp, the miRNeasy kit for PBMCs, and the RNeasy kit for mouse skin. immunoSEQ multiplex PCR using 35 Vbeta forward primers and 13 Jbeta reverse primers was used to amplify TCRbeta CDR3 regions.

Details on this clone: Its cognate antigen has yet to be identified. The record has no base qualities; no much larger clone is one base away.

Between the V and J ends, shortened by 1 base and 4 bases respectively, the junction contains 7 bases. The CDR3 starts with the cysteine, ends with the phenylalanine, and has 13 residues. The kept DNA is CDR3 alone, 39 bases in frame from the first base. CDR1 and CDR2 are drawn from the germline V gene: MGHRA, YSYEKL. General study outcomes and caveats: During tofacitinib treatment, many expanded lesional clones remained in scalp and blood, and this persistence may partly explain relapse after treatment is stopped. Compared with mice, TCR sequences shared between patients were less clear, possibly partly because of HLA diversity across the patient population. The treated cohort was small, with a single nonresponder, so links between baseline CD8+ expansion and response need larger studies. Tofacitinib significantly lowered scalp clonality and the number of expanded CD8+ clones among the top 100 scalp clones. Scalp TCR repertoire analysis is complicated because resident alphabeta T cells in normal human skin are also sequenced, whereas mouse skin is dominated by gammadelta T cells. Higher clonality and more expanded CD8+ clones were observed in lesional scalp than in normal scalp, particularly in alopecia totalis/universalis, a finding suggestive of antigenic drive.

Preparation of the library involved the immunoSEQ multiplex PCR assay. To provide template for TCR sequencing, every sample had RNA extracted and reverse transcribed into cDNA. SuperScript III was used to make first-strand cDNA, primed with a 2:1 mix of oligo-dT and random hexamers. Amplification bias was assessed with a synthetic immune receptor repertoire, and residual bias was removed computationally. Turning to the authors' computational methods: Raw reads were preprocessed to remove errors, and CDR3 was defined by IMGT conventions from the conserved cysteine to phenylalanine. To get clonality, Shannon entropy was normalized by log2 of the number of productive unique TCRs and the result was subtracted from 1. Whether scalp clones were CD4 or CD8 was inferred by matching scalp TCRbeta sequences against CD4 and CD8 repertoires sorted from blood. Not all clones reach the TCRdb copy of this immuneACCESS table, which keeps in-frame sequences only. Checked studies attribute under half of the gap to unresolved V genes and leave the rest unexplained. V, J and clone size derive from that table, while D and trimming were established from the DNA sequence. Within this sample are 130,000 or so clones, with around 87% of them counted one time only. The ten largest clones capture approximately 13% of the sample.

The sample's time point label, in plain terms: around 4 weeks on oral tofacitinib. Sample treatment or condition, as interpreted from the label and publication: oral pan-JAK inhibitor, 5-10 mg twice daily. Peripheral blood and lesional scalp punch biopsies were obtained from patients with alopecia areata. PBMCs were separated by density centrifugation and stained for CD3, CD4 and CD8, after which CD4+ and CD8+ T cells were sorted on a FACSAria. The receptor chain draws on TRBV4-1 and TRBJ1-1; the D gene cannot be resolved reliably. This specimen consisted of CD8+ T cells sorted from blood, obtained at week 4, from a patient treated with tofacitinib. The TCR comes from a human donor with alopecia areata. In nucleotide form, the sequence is TGCGCCAGCAGCCAAGGGCAGGTCACTGAAGCTTTCTTT. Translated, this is CASSQGQVTEAFF.